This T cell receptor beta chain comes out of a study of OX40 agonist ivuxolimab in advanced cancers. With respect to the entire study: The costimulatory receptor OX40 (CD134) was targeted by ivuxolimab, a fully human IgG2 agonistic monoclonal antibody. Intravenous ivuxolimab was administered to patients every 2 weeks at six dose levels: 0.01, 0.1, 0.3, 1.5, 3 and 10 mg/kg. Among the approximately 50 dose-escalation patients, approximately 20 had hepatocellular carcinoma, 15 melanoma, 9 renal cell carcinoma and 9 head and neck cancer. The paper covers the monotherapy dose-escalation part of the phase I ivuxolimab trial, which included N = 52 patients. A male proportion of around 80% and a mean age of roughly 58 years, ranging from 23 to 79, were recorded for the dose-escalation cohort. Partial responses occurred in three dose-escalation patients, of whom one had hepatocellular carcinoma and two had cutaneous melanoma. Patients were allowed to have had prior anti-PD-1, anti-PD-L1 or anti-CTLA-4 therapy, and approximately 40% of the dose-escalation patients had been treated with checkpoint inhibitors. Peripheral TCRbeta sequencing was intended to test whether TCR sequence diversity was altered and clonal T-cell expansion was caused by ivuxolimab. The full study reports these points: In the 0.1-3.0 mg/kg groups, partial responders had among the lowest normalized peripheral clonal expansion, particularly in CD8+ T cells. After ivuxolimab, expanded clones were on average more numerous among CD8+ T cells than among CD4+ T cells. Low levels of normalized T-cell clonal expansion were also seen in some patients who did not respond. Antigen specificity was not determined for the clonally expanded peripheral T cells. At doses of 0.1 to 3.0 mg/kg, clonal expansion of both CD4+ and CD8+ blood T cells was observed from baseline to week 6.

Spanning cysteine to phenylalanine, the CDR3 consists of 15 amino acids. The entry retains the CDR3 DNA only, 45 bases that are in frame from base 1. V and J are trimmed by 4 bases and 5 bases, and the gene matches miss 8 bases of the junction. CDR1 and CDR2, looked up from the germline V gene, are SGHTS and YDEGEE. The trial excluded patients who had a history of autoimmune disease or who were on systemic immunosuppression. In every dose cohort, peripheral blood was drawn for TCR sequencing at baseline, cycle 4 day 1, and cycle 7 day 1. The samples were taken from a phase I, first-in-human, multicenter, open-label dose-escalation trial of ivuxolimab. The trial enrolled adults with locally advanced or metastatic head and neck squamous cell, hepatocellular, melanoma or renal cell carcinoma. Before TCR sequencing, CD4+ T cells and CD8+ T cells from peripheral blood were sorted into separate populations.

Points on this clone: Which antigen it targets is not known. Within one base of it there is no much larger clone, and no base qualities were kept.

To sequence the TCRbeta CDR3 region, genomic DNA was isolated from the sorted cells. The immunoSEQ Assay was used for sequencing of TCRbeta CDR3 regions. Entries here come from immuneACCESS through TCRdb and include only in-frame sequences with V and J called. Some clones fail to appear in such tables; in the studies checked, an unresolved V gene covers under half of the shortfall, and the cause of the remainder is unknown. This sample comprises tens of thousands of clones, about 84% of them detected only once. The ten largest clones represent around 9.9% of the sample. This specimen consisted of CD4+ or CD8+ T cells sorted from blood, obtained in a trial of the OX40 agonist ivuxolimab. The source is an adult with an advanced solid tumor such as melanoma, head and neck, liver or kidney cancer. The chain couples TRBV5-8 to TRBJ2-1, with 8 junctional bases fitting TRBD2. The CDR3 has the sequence CASSPWGSGDNEQFF. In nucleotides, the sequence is TGTGCCAGCAGCCCCTGGGGTAGCGGGGACAATGAGCAGTTCTTC.